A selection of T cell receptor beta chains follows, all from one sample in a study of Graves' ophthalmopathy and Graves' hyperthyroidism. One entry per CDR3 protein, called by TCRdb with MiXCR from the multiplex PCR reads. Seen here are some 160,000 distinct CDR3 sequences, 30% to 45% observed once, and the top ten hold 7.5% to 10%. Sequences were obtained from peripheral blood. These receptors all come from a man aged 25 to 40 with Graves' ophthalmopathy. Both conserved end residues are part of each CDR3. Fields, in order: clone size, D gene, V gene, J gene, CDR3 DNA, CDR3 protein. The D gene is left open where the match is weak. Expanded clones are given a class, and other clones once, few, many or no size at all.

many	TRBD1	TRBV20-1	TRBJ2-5	TGCAGTGCTAGGTCAGGACAGGGTATCGGGGAGACCCAGTACTTC	CSARSGQGIGETQYF
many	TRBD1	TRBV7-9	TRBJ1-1	TGTGCCAGCAGCTCCTCGACAGGGGGCGTGAACACTGAAGCTTTCTTT	CASSSSTGGVNTEAFF
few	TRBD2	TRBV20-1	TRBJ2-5	TGCAGTGCTAGAGTCGGGACTAGCGGGAGCCAAGAGACCCAGTACTTC	CSARVGTSGSQETQYF
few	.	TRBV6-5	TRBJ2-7	TGTGCCAGCAGTTACTCCTCTCGCTACGAGCAGTACTTC	CASSYSSRYEQYF
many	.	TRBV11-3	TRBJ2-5	TGTGCCAGCAGCTTCTTCACAGCTAAAGAGACCCAGTACTTC	CASSFFTAKETQYF
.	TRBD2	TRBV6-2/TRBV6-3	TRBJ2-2	TGTGCCAGCAGTTACCTTAGTCTAGCGGGAGTCCCCGGGGAGCTGTTTTTT	CASSYLSLAGVPGELFF
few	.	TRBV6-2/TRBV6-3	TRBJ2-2	TGTGCCAGCAGCTGGGCCCGAGGGAACACCGGGGAGCTGTTTTTT	CASSWARGNTGELFF
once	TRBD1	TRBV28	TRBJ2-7	TGTGCCAGTTCCCTGGGGGGACAGGGGAACGAGCAGTACTTC	CASSLGGQGNEQYF
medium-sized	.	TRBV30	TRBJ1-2	TGTGCTGCCGACGTTCTTGACTATGGCTACACCTTC	CAADVLDYGYTF
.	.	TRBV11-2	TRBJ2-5	TGTGCCAGCAGCCGAATGGAGACGTACCAAGAGACCCAGTACTTC	CASSRMETYQETQYF
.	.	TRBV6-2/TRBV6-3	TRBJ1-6	TGTGCCAGCAGCACTCCGCCCAACACCCTCCACTTT	CASSTPPNTLHF
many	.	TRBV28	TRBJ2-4	TGTGCCAGCAGTTTGGGACTGCTAGCCAAAAACATTCAGTACTTC	CASSLGLLAKNIQYF
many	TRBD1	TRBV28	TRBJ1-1	TGTGCCAGCAGTGATACAGGGGGCCGGGACACTGAAGCTTTCTTT	CASSDTGGRDTEAFF
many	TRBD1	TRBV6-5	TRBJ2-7	TGTGCCAGCAGTTCGACCTGGGACAGCCGGGAAGAGCAGTACTTC	CASSSTWDSREEQYF
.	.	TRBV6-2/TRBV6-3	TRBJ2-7	TGTGCCAGCCTCGACCGGGACAAGACCTACGAGCAGTACTTC	CASLDRDKTYEQYF
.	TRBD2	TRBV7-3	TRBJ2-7	TGTGCCAGCATCGGGGGACTAGGAGCCTACGAGCAGTACTTC	CASIGGLGAYEQYF
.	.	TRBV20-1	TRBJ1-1	TGCAGCGCGTCGCTATCGAACACTGAAGCTTTCTTT	CSASLSNTEAFF
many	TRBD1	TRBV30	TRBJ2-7	TGTGCCTGGAGCGAGGGACAGGGGGCCGAGCAGTACTTC	CAWSEGQGAEQYF
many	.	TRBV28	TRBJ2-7	TGTGCCAGCAGACCTCAGGGACACTACGAGCAGTACTTC	CASRPQGHYEQYF
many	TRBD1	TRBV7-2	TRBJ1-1	TGTGCCAGCAGCTTAACAGGGGGAGTTAACACTGAAGCTTTCTTT	CASSLTGGVNTEAFF
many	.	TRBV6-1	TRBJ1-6	TGTGCCAGCAATGCGGGGGGCCCAGATTCACCCCTCCACTTT	CASNAGGPDSPLHF
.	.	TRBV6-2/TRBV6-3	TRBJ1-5	TGTGCCAGCAGTTACTCCTATCCCGGGACATTGGGAAATCAGCCCCAGCATTTT	CASSYSYPGTLGNQPQHF
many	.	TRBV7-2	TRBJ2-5	TGTGCCAGCAGCTTAGACTCCCCCCAAGAGACCCAGTACTTC	CASSLDSPQETQYF
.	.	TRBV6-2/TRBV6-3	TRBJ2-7	TGTGCCAGCGCCCTGACTTCGGGTACCGGCCGGGGGTACGAGCAGTACTTC	CASALTSGTGRGYEQYF
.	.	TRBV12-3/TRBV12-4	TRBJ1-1	TGTGCCAGCAGTCCCCAGCGGAGGGACACTGAAGCTTTCTTT	CASSPQRRDTEAFF
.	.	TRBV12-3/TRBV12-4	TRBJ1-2	TGTGCCTCCAGGGGCAGGAATAACTATGGCTACACCTTC	CASRGRNNYGYTF
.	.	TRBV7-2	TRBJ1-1	TGTGCCAGGAGCTTTAAGGTGGGCAGTGGGACTGAAGCTTTCTTT	CARSFKVGSGTEAFF
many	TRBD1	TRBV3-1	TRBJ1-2	TGTGCCAGCAGCCAAGGGGAGACAGGGCTTGGCTACACCTTC	CASSQGETGLGYTF
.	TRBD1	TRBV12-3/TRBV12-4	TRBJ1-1	TGTGCCAGCAGTCCCGCGGGGACAGGGCGTCGTGAAGCTTTCTTT	CASSPAGTGRREAFF
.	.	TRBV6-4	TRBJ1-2	TGTGCCAGCAGTGAAACAGACTATGGCTACACCTTC	CASSETDYGYTF
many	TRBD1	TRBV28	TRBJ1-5	TGTGCCAGCAGCAATACAGGGGGGGGACAGCCCCAGCATTTT	CASSNTGGGQPQHF
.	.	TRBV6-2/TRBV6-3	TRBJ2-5	TGTGCCAGCACTCCTATGTACCAAGAGACCCAGTACTTC	CASTPMYQETQYF
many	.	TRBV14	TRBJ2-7	TGTGCCAGCAGCCAAGATCGTAGAGGCGAGCAGTACTTC	CASSQDRRGEQYF
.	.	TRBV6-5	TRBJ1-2	TGTGCCAGCAGTTACGTCCAGGGCCAGGTTGCTAACTATGGCTACACCTTC	CASSYVQGQVANYGYTF
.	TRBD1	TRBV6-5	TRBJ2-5	TGTGCCAGCAGTTACTTGGACAGGGACAAGACCCAGTACTTC	CASSYLDRDKTQYF
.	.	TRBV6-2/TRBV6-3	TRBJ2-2	TGTGCCAGCAGTTTCTCCCAGATTGCGAACACCGGGGAGCTGTTTTTT	CASSFSQIANTGELFF
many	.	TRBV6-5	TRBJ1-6	TGTGCCAGCAGTTACGGTGAAGAAGGTAGCTCACCCCTCCACTTT	CASSYGEEGSSPLHF
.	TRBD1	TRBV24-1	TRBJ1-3	TGTGCCACCAGTGATTTCAAGGGGGCGAGAAACACCATATATTTT	CATSDFKGARNTIYF
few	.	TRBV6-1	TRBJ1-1	TGTGCCAGCAGTGAGTACCGGGACGAAGCTTTCTTT	CASSEYRDEAFF
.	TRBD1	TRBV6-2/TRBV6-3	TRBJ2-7	TGTGCCAGCAGTTACGATGGGACAGGGATCCTCTACGAGCAGTACTTC	CASSYDGTGILYEQYF
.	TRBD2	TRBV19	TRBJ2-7	TGTGCCAGTAGTTCCCTAGCGGGAGAGTCCTACGAGCAGTACTTC	CASSSLAGESYEQYF
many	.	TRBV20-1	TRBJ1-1	TGCAGTGCTAGAGAGAGGCAGAAATCGGGAACCAGGACTGAAGCTTTCTTT	CSARERQKSGTRTEAFF
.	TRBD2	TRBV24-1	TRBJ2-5	TGTGCCACCAGTGAGAAGAGACTAGCGGGACGCGGGGAGACCCAGTACTTC	CATSEKRLAGRGETQYF
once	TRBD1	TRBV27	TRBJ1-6	TGTGCCAGCAGTTCTATAGACAGGGGGAATTCACCCCTCCACTTT	CASSSIDRGNSPLHF
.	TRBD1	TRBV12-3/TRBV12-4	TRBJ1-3	TGTGCCAGCAGTTACCCGGACAGGATCTCTGGAAACACCATATATTTT	CASSYPDRISGNTIYF
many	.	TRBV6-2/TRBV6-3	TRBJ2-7	TGTGCCAGCAGTCCCTCATCGGGCGGGTCATACGAGCAGTACTTC	CASSPSSGGSYEQYF